Below are 14 T cell receptor beta chains sequenced from a single sample in a study of blood T cell repertoires in COVID-19. Clones were read by immunoSEQ multiplex PCR, and TCRdb kept only the in-frame ones, dropping some. The sample contains 150,000 to 200,000 clones, 85% to 95% of which appear only once. Material: peripheral blood. The receptors originated from a woman aged 60-75 years with COVID-19, enrolled during active disease.

The rearrangement uses TRBV29-1 and TRBJ1-3, with unresolved D. The V and J ends lost 6 bases and 0 bases respectively, with 9 bases between them. The germline V gene encodes CDR1 SQVTM and CDR2 ANQGSEA. CDR3 length: 13 amino acids. The CDR3 here is CSVVLPSGNTIYF. DNA of the CDR3: TGCAGCGTGGTCCTACCCTCTGGAAACACCATATATTTT. The entire variable domain, with the rest obtained from reference TRBV29-1 and TRBJ1-3, is as follows: SAVISQKPSRDICQRGTSLTIQCQVDSQVTMMFWYRQQPGQSLTLIATANQGSEATYESGFVIDKFPISRPNLTFSTLTVSNMSPEDSSIYLCSVVLPSGNTIYFGEGSWLTVV.

The chain carries TRBV3-1 (or the pseudogene TRBV3-2) and TRBJ1-1; no clear D gene. Trimming pared 2 bases from V and 7 bases from J, leaving 14 bases between. Germline CDR1 is LGHDT and CDR2 is YNNKEL (reference sequence). The CDR3 length is 14 residues. CDR3 protein: CASSQLLAGVEAFF. CDR3 coding DNA: TGTGCCAGCAGCCAACTACTCGCCGGGGTTGAAGCTTTCTTT.

V and J are TRBV5-4 and TRBJ1-2, with a possible D match to TRBD1 (6 bases). The V and J ends lost 3 bases and 8 bases respectively, with 17 bases between them. The CDR3 extends over 14 amino acids. Germline V gene lookup returns CDR1 SGHNT and CDR2 YYREEE (reference sequence). Here the CDR3 reads CASSSGVEVGGYTF. In DNA form, the CDR3 reads TGTGCCAGCAGCTCAGGGGTAGAAGTTGGGGGCTACACCTTC.

The chain joins TRBV7-3 to TRBJ1-1, with 8 bases identical to TRBD1. CDR3 length: 13 amino acids. Trimming removed 5 bases from V and 7 bases from J; junction bases left unmatched: 6. In germline, CDR1 is SGHTA, CDR2 FQGTGA. The DNA of the CDR3 is TGTGCCAGCAGCCTGGGGACAGGACGTGAAGCTTTCTTT. Translating gives CASSLGTGREAFF.

J is TRBJ1-1 and V is TRBV6-1; the D gene is possibly TRBD1 (5 bases). CDR1 MNHNS and CDR2 SASEGT come from the germline V gene. The CDR3 has 14 amino acids. Trimming removed 2 bases at V and 4 bases at J, with 11 bases between. Here the CDR3 DNA reads TGTGCCAGCAGTGAACAGGGCGGCGGCACTGAAGCTTTCTTT. It encodes CASSEQGGGTEAFF.

This chain links TRBV29-1 with TRBJ1-5, with a weak D call TRBD1 (6 bases). The ends were cut back, 5 bases at V and 3 bases at J, with 14 bases in the middle. CDR3 length: 14 amino acids. Germline V gene lookup returns CDR1 SQVTM and CDR2 ANQGSEA. CDR3 protein: CSVSEDRYNQPQHF. DNA for the CDR3: TGCAGCGTTTCCGAGGACAGATACAATCAGCCCCAGCATTTT.

The chain recombines TRBV6-6 with TRBJ1-1; D not certain. Germline V gene lookup returns CDR1 MNHNY and CDR2 SVGAGI (reference sequence). This CDR3 contains 14 residues. The V and J ends lost 5 bases and 0 bases respectively, with 10 bases between them. CDR3 coding DNA: TGTGCCAGCAGTCCCGAGGTGGTGAACACTGAAGCTTTCTTT. Encoded protein: CASSPEVVNTEAFF.

CDR3 bases: TGTGCCAGCAGCGCCGGGACAGGGACAACCTACGAGCAGTACTTC. This codes for CASSAGTGTTYEQYF. The chain recombines TRBV5-6 with TRBJ2-7; TRBD1 matches at 9 bases. The ends lost 4 bases at V and 2 bases at J; junction bases unmatched: 7. The germline V gene has CDR1 SGHDT and CDR2 YYEEEE. CDR3 length: 15 residues.

This clone has a single count. The chain couples TRBV6-5 to TRBJ2-3; perhaps TRBD2 as D (6 bases). The germline V gene has CDR1 MNHEY and CDR2 SVGAGI. V gave up 2 bases and J gave up 2 bases, with 11 bases separating them. This CDR3 region has 15 residues. CDR3 sequence (DNA): TGTGCCAGCAGTTACACAGCGGGCGCCACAGATACGCAGTATTTT. Its protein product is CASSYTAGATDTQYF.

The genes are TRBV19 and TRBJ1-2, with 11 bases aligning to TRBD1. Germline CDR1 reads LNHDA; CDR2 reads SQIVND (reference sequence). J was trimmed by 5 bases and V by 6 bases; bases with no gene match: 5. The CDR3 runs to 14 residues. CDR3 residues: CASRDRGRGYGYTF. CDR3 nucleotide sequence: TGTGCCAGTAGGGACAGGGGGCGCGGATATGGCTACACCTTC.

The chain joins TRBV30 to TRBJ1-3, with TRBD1 matching over 7 bases. The CDR3 contains 14 residues. Germline lookup yields CDR1 GTSNPN and CDR2 SVGIG (reference sequence). The V segment lost 4 bases and the J segment 0 bases; nucleotides outside the gene matches: 3. In DNA form, the CDR3 reads TGTGCCTGGACAGGGGGATCCTCTGGAAACACCATATATTTT. This encodes CAWTGGSSGNTIYF.

This chain uses TRBV6-1 with TRBJ2-2, with 9 bases identical to TRBD2. CDR3 length: 15 residues. Germline lookup yields CDR1 MNHNS and CDR2 SASEGT. With 1 base clipped from V and 3 bases from J, the junction kept 0 bases outside the gene matches. DNA of the CDR3: TGTGCCAGCAGTGAAGAGCGGGGGGACACCGGGGAGCTGTTTTTT. Protein product: CASSEERGDTGELFF.

The chain combines TRBV5-1 with TRBJ1-6; TRBD1 aligns across 11 bases. V gave up 4 bases and J gave up 7 bases; unmatched junction bases: 4. CDR1 and CDR2 from the germline V gene are SGHRS and YFSETQ. This CDR3 has 15 amino acids. The CDR3 DNA reads as TGCGCCAGCAGCAAGGGACAGGGGGGCAATTCACCCCTCCACTTT. This codes for CASSKGQGGNSPLHF.

The chain couples TRBV14 to TRBJ2-1, with TRBD2 identical over 15 bases. Germline-derived CDR1 and CDR2 are SGHDN and FVKESK. The ends lost 1 base at V and 8 bases at J; junction bases unmatched: 12. This CDR3 spans 19 amino acids. CDR3 nucleotides: TGTGCCAGCAGCCAAGGTGGATGGACTAGCGGGGGGGCTTTGGATGAGCAGTTCTTC. Amino acids: CASSQGGWTSGGALDEQFF.